This T cell receptor beta chain was sequenced during a study of blood T cell repertoires in COVID-19. The overall study: The analysed material was cDNA or gDNA that came from T cells, B-cell-depleted T cells, or PBMCs.

TCRdb's copy holds only in-frame clones and misses some; the assay was immunoSEQ multiplex PCR. The sample lists 250,000 to 350,000 clones; approximately 84% were seen once. CDR1 is SGHNT and CDR2 is YYREEE in the germline V gene (reference sequence). The CDR3 is 15 amino acids. V lost 5 bases, J lost 3 bases, and 6 bases stayed unmatched. The rearrangement joins TRBV5-4 to TRBJ2-1; 9 nucleotides align to TRBD1. Sequences were obtained from peripheral blood. The sequence was collected from a human donor with COVID-19, enrolled during active disease. The donor label of this sample is uncertain. CDR3 region: CASSEDRGSYNEQFF. CDR3 bases: TGTGCCAGCAGTGAGGACAGGGGCAGCTACAATGAGCAGTTCTTC. The full variable domain, rest sourced from reference TRBV5-4 and TRBJ2-1, is ETGVTQSPTHLIKTRGQQVTLRCSSQSGHNTVSWYQQALGQGPQFIFQYYREEENGRGNFPPRFSGLQFPNYSSELNVNALELDDSALYLCASSEDRGSYNEQFFGPGTRLTVL.